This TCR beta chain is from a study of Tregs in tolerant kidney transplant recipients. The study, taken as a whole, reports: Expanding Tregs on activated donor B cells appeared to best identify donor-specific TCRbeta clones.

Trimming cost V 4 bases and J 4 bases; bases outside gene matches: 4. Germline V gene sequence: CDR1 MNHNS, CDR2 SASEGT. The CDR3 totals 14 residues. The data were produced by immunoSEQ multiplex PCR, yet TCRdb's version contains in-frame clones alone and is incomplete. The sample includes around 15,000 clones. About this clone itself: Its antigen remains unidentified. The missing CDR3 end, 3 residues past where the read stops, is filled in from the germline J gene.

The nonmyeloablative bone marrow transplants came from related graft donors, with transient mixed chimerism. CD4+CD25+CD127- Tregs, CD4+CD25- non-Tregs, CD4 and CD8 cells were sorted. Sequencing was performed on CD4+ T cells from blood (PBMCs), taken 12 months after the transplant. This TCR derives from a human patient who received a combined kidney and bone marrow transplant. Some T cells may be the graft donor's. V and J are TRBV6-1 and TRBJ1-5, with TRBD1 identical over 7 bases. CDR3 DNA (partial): TGTGCCAGCAGTGGACAGGGTATGAATCAGCCC. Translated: CASSGQGMNQP. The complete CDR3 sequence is CASSGQGMNQPQHF.